These 23 T cell receptor beta chains were sequenced from one sample in a study of T cells in Graves' hyperthyroidism and ophthalmopathy. RNA transcripts provided the source from which TCR beta CDR3 regions were amplified. Carried out on the TCR CDR3, a first-round RT-PCR used the HTBI primer set. TCRdb processed the multiplex PCR reads anew with MiXCR; each CDR3 protein has one entry. Found here are 450,000 to 700,000 distinct CDR3 sequences, 46% of them singletons; the top ten hold approximately 7.5%. The sequenced sample was peripheral blood or thyroid tissue (not recorded which). Receptors originate from a woman aged 18 to 35 with Graves' hyperthyroidism.

This clonotype has a handful of counts. The chain couples TRBV5-1 to TRBJ2-7; D might be TRBD1 (5 bases). The DNA end favors TRBJ2-1, so the J call may be wrong. The CDR3 totals 14 residues. Germline V lookup: CDR1 SGHRS, CDR2 YFSETQ. For the CDR3, the DNA is TGCGCCAGCATGAGGCAGGGTGCGGTGTGGGAGCAGTTCTTC. This codes for CASMRQGAVWEQFF.

In the case of this clonotype: This clone may be a read error of a much larger clone one base away. This sequence joins TRBV12-3 or TRBV12-4 and TRBJ2-7; possibly TRBD1 for D (6 bases). The CDR3 contains 13 residues. The CDR3 protein is CVSSLTGTYEQYF. The CDR3 nucleotides read TGTGTCAGCAGTTTGACAGGAACTTACGAGCAGTACTTC.

The J gene is TRBJ2-7, the V gene TRBV20-1; no reliable D call. The CDR3 totals 15 residues. Germline V gene data show CDR1 as DFQATT and CDR2 as SNEGSKA (reference sequence). V was shortened by 6 bases and J by 0 bases, with 18 bases between the two germline ends. CDR3 loop: CSAGDQRAPSYEQYF. CDR3 nucleotides: TGCAGTGCCGGAGATCAACGGGCCCCCTCCTACGAGCAGTACTTC.

This clonotype was seen many times. The CDR3 here is CASSQGGAAPNSPLHF. As DNA, the CDR3 is TGTGCCAGCAGCCAAGGGGGGGCAGCTCCAAATTCACCCCTCCACTTT. The J gene is TRBJ1-6, the V gene TRBV3-1, with D tentatively TRBD1 (6 bases). The CDR3 sequence is 16 residues long. V lost 1 base and J lost 7, with 14 bases in between. Germline loops: CDR1 LGHDT, CDR2 YNNKEL (reference sequence).

This sequence joins TRBV10-3 and TRBJ1-2; D uncertain. Germline V gene data show CDR1 as ENHRY and CDR2 as SYGVKD. This CDR3 spans 12 amino acids. Between the trimmed V and J ends, which lost 6 bases and 7 bases, there was a span of 12 bases. CDR3 sequence reads: CAISPERRGYTF. The CDR3 coding sequence is TGTGCCATCAGCCCGGAGAGACGTGGCTACACCTTC.

This clonotype was picked up a small number of times. The V call is TRBV19, the J call TRBJ2-7; TRBD1 might be the D (6 bases). Germline loops: CDR1 LNHDA, CDR2 SQIVND (reference sequence). V dropped 3 bases and J dropped 2 bases, with 11 bases sitting between them. CDR3 length: 14 amino acids. The CDR3 DNA reads TGTGCCAGTAGTATGGACAGCACAGCCTACGAGCAGTACTTC. Its protein product is CASSMDSTAYEQYF.

Remarks on this clonotype: The CDR3 end shows no conserved phenylalanine or tryptophan, and so a read error is likely. No DNA is shown, since the ends of the CDR3 on it are uncertain; the CDR3 is the one TCRdb lists. The V and J genes are TRBV29-1 and TRBJ2-7; the table's D call, TRBD2, has no DNA check behind it. The germline CDR1 and CDR2 sequences are SQVTM and ANQGSEA. The CDR3 extends over 9 residues, inclusive of both ends. CDR3 residues: CSVPAGVAG.

J is TRBJ2-7 and V is TRBV18, with D unclear. Germline-derived CDR1 and CDR2 are KGHSH and LQKENI. The CDR3 is 13 residues long. Trimming took 4 bases from V and 2 from J, leaving 9 bases between them. In DNA form, the CDR3 reads TGTGCCAGCTCACTTACACCAACCTACGAGCAGTACTTC. Its protein product is CASSLTPTYEQYF.

This clonotype was detected ten times or more. CDR3 in amino acids: CASSSNGANEKLFF. In nucleotides, the CDR3 is TGTGCCAGCAGTTCCAATGGGGCTAATGAAAAACTGTTTTTT. V usage is TRBV6-5 and J usage is TRBJ1-4; unclear D gene. The V and J ends lost 4 bases and 3 bases respectively, with 9 bases between them. Germline V lookup: CDR1 MNHEY, CDR2 SVGAGI. CDR3 length: 14 residues.

V gene TRBV7-9 combines with J gene TRBJ2-6; D could derive from TRBD1 or TRBD2 (6 bases each). CDR1 and CDR2 (germline): SEHNR, FQNEAQ (reference sequence). This CDR3 has 15 residues. Trimming left V 5 bases short and J 2 bases short, with 10 bases between. The CDR3 spells CASSQGGPGANVLTF. The CDR3 DNA reads TGTGCCAGCAGCCAAGGGGGGCCTGGGGCCAACGTCCTGACTTTC.

The chain couples TRBV19 to TRBJ2-7; D unclear. V was pared by 11 bases and J by 0 bases, with 11 bases between. Germline V gives CDR1 LNHDA, CDR2 SQIVND (reference sequence). The CDR3 is 12 amino acids. CDR3 sequence (DNA): TGTGCCGGACCGGGTCCCTCCTACGAGCAGTACTTC. Its protein is CAGPGPSYEQYF.

The chain employs TRBV7-3 and TRBJ1-2; D call uncertain. The CDR3 has 13 amino acids. Trimming removed 4 bases from V and 10 bases from J, with 16 bases in between. CDR1 is SGHTA and CDR2 is FQGTGA in the germline V gene. CDR3 sequence (DNA): TGTGCCAGCAGCTCCATAGCGGGAGCTGTCTACACCTTC. Encoded protein: CASSSIAGAVYTF. Together with reference TRBV7-3 and TRBJ1-2, the CDR3 gives the full variable domain: GAGVSQTPSNKVTEKGKYVELRCDPISGHTALYWYRQSLGQGPEFLIYFQGTGAADDSGLPNDRFFAVRPEGSVSTLKIQRTERGDSAVYLCASSSIAGAVYTFGSGTRLTVV.

This clonotype has ten or more counts. This chain's CDR3 is CSVWPEGYEQYF. Here the CDR3 DNA reads TGCAGTGTGTGGCCGGAGGGTTACGAGCAGTACTTC. This sequence joins TRBV20-1 and TRBJ2-7; the D gene is possibly TRBD2 (6 bases). Per the germline V gene, CDR1 is DFQATT and CDR2 is SNEGSKA (reference sequence). The V gene lost 7 bases and the J gene lost 4 bases, with 14 bases spanning the gap. This CDR3 is 12 amino acids long.

There are many counts of this clonotype. Here the CDR3 reads CASGLVRRTGETYEQYF. CDR3 nucleotides: TGTGCTAGTGGTTTGGTACGGAGGACAGGGGAAACCTACGAGCAGTACTTC. The chain uses TRBV12-5 and TRBJ2-7, with 9 nucleotides matching TRBD1. CDR1 LGHNT and CDR2 FRNRAP come from the germline V gene. J was trimmed by 2 bases and V by 0 bases; bases with no gene match: 8. The CDR3 totals 17 residues.

The CDR3 nucleotides are TGTGCCAGCAGCCGACTAGCGGGAGTGGTGGAGACCCAGTACTTC. Translating it yields CASSRLAGVVETQYF. The chain is built from TRBV7-9 and TRBJ2-5, with 12 bases lining up with TRBD2. The CDR3 is 15 amino acids. After removal of 5 bases from V and 5 bases from J, the junction contained 6 bases not matched to a gene. The V gene's germline CDR1 is SEHNR and CDR2 FQNEAQ (reference sequence). The variable domain in full, completed from reference TRBV7-9 and TRBJ2-5, reads DTGVSQNPRHKITKRGQNVTFRCDPISEHNRLYWYRQTLGQGPEFLTYFQNEAQLEKSRLLSDRFSAERPKGSFSTLEIQRTEQGDSAMYLCASSRLAGVVETQYFGPGTRLLVL.

This clonotype was seen ten or more times. The V gene is TRBV7-2, the J gene TRBJ1-3; 7 nucleotides match TRBD1. CDR1 SGHTA and CDR2 FQGNSA come from the germline V gene. V lost 5 bases, J lost 2 bases, and 6 bases stayed unmatched. This CDR3 region has 15 residues. CDR3 amino acids: CASSHGQAAGNTIYF. CDR3 nucleotide sequence: TGTGCCAGCAGCCACGGACAGGCGGCTGGAAACACCATATATTTT.

At least ten counts were recorded for this clonotype. An end of the junction differs from the germline gene, which may be a read error. This chain joins TRBV7-9 and TRBJ2-7; D unresolved. This CDR3 comprises 12 residues. Looked up from germline, CDR1 is SEHNR and CDR2 is FQNEAQ (reference sequence). The chain's CDR3 is CASSGNSYGQYF. The CDR3 nucleotides read TGTGCCAGCAGCGGGAACTCCTACGGGCAGTACTTC.

There are many counts of this clonotype. V and J are TRBV15 and TRBJ2-2; D possibly corresponds to TRBD1 (7 bases). The germline gives CDR1 LNHNV, CDR2 YYDKDF (reference sequence). V dropped 0 bases and J dropped 3 bases, with 11 bases sitting between them. CDR3 length equals 16 residues. CDR3 in amino acids: CATSRDRGEDTGELFF. The CDR3 region has the DNA TGTGCCACCAGCAGAGACAGGGGGGAAGACACCGGGGAGCTGTTTTTT.

V is TRBV7-6 and J is TRBJ1-1; tentative D call: TRBD1 (5 bases). The CDR3 totals 15 residues. V was pared by 2 bases and J by 0 bases, with 10 bases between. Germline-derived CDR1 and CDR2 are SGHVS and FNYEAQ. The CDR3 nucleotides are TGTGCCAGCAGCTTAATTTGGGGGTTGAACACTGAAGCTTTCTTT. Protein sequence: CASSLIWGLNTEAFF.

The rearrangement links TRBV12-3 or TRBV12-4 to TRBJ2-5, with D tentatively TRBD1 or TRBD2 (6 bases each). V shed 6 bases and J shed 3 bases, with 14 bases lying between them. The CDR3 consists of 14 residues. CDR3 nucleotide sequence: TGTGCCAGCAGCCGCCCGGGGGCAGAAGAGACCCAGTACTTC. Encoded protein: CASSRPGAEETQYF.

This rearrangement joins TRBV29-1 to TRBJ1-5; TRBD1 agrees at 8 bases. The CDR3 is 13 residues long. Germline CDR1 reads SQVTM; CDR2 reads ANQGSEA. DNA of the CDR3: TGCAGTTGGACAGGGCTTAGCAATCAGCCCCAGCATTTT. It translates to CSWTGLSNQPQHF.

This chain joins TRBV2 and TRBJ2-7; tentatively, D is TRBD2 (5 bases). Per germline, CDR1 SNHLY and CDR2 FYNNEI. This CDR3 contains 13 residues. V was trimmed by 5 bases and J by 5 bases, leaving 13 bases between them. This CDR3 is CASSPRVFHEQYF. CDR3 DNA sequence: TGTGCCAGCAGTCCGCGGGTCTTCCACGAGCAGTACTTC.

The J gene is TRBJ2-7, the V gene TRBV15, with D maybe TRBD1 (5 bases). In germline, CDR1 is LNHNV, CDR2 YYDKDF (reference sequence). V shed 5 bases and J shed 2 bases, with 10 bases lying between them. There are 13 residues in the CDR3. CDR3 loop: CATSSGSAYEQYF. In DNA, the CDR3 is TGTGCCACCAGCTCAGGGTCGGCCTACGAGCAGTACTTC.